Each of the 8 T cell receptor beta chains below was sequenced from the same sample in a study of T cell clones after liver transplantation. Assay: immunoSEQ multiplex PCR; the TCRdb copy retains only in-frame clones and omits some. The profile shows fewer than 85,000 clones, around 78% of them singletons. Sequenced here: CD4+ T cells from blood, sampled at the 22-month timepoint. These receptors all stem from a human patient who received a liver transplant. These T cells may partly come from the graft donor.

This chain joins TRBV28 and TRBJ1-1, with 7 bases fitting TRBD1. Germline V gives CDR1 MDHEN, CDR2 SYDVKM. This CDR3 is built from 13 residues. The ends lost 3 bases at V and 8 bases at J; junction bases unmatched: 6. The DNA for the CDR3 is TGTGCCAGCAGTTTGTCCCCCAGGGGGGAAGCTTTCTTT. This translates into CASSLSPRGEAFF.

The CDR3 is CASSYSGDRKLFF. CDR3 nucleotides: TGTGCCAGCAGTTACTCAGGGGACAGGAAACTGTTTTTT. The V call is TRBV6-6, the J call TRBJ1-4, with TRBD1 matching over 8 bases. The CDR3 totals 13 residues. Germline CDR1 MNHNY, CDR2 SVGAGI (reference sequence). Trimming cost V 0 bases and J 11 bases; bases outside gene matches: 2.

The chain recombines TRBV2 with TRBJ1-2; D unresolved. Trimming took 2 bases from V and 4 from J, leaving 11 bases between them. CDR3 length: 14 residues. The germline CDR1 and CDR2 sequences are SNHLY and FYNNEI. As DNA, the CDR3 is TGTGCCAGCAGTGAATTAGCATCGAGCTATGGCTACACCTTC. As protein: CASSELASSYGYTF.

V and J are TRBV19 and TRBJ1-5; D is uncertain. Looked up from germline, CDR1 is LNHDA and CDR2 is SQIVND (reference sequence). V was shortened by 4 bases and J by 1 base, with 8 bases between the two germline ends. The CDR3 spans 14 residues. CDR3 DNA sequence: TGTGCCAGTAGTAAGATCCCGAGCAATCAGCCCCAGCATTTT. Its translation: CASSKIPSNQPQHF.

The sample holds a few counts of this clone. CDR3 bases: TGTGCCAGCAGCTTAGTACAGGGACTAGGGGAGACCCAGTACTTC. It yields the protein CASSLVQGLGETQYF. The chain links TRBV7-2 to TRBJ2-5; 8 nucleotides line up with TRBD2. Germline lookup yields CDR1 SGHTA and CDR2 FQGNSA. The CDR3 sequence is 15 residues long. V dropped 1 base and J dropped 5; count of bases not matched to a gene: 6. The whole variable domain, remainder taken from reference TRBV7-2 and TRBJ2-5, is GAGVSQSPSNKVTEKGKDVELRCDPISGHTALYWYRQSLGQGLEFLIYFQGNSAPDKSGLPSDRFSAERTGGSVSTLTIQRTQQEDSAVYLCASSLVQGLGETQYFGPGTRLLVL.

In nucleotides, the CDR3 is TGTGCCACCAGAAGCGAAGAGACCCAGTACTTC. Protein sequence: CATRSEETQYF. The chain carries TRBV6-1 and TRBJ2-5; D remains ambiguous. The V gene lost 10 bases and the J gene lost 3 bases, with 9 bases spanning the gap. The CDR3 totals 11 residues. From germline, CDR1 is MNHNS and CDR2 SASEGT.

The chain is built from TRBV2 and TRBJ2-1; 9 bases agree with TRBD2. This CDR3 contains 15 residues. The V gene's germline CDR1 is SNHLY and CDR2 FYNNEI. V trimming: 7 bases; J trimming: 6 bases; junction bases outside the gene matches: 10. Here the CDR3 reads CASKVIAGVVNEQFF. The CDR3 nucleotides are TGTGCCAGCAAGGTCATAGCGGGAGTAGTCAATGAGCAGTTCTTC. The entire variable domain, with the rest obtained from reference TRBV2 and TRBJ2-1, is as follows: EPEVTQTPSHQVTQMGQEVILRCVPISNHLYFYWYRQILGQKVEFLVSFYNNEISEKSEIFDDQFSVERPDGSNFTLKIRSTKLEDSAMYFCASKVIAGVVNEQFFGPGTRLTVL.

The chain links TRBV7-9 to TRBJ2-3; 11 positions agree with TRBD2. The CDR3 totals 16 residues. V was clipped by 3 bases and J by 4 bases; unmatched bases: 6. Germline V gene sequence: CDR1 SEHNR, CDR2 FQNEAQ (reference sequence). The CDR3 sequence: CASSFVAGGGADTQYF. CDR3 DNA sequence: TGTGCCAGCAGCTTCGTAGCGGGAGGGGGGGCAGATACGCAGTATTTT.